These 30 T cell receptor beta chains share one sample of origin, sequenced in a study of identifying expanded T cells in peripheral blood (dated by TCRdb to between 2018 and 2020). Library preparation employed the immunoSEQ multiplex PCR assay. TCRdb took this table from immuneACCESS and kept in-frame rearrangements with V and J called. Such tables lack part of the clones; where checked against another copy, unresolved V genes explain under half of the gap, and the rest is unexplained. For this sample the table gives 80,000 or so clones, of which roughly 86% were detected only once. The top ten constitute approximately 20% of the sample. Sequenced: blood. All receptors derive from a person between 18 and 75 years old in good health.

The chain combines TRBV6-1 with TRBJ1-1; D is uncertain. Trimming shortened V by 4 bases and J by 1 base, and 7 bases separated the two germline ends. The germline V gene has CDR1 MNHNS and CDR2 SASEGT. This CDR3 comprises 13 residues. For the CDR3, the DNA is TGTGCCAGCAGTGTACAGCAGAACACTGAAGCTTTCTTT. Translating gives CASSVQQNTEAFF.

This chain joins TRBV11-3 and TRBJ2-7; D gene unclear. CDR1 and CDR2 (germline): SGHNT, YENEEA. V lost 1 base to trimming and J lost 6 bases, with 10 bases between them. CDR3 length: 13 residues. This CDR3 reads CASSLVSLTEQYF. The CDR3 DNA sequence: TGTGCCAGCAGCTTAGTATCACTCACCGAGCAGTACTTC.

This clone was detected only a few times. The V and J genes are TRBV19 and TRBJ2-1; 14 bases line up with TRBD2. Germline lookup yields CDR1 LNHDA and CDR2 SQIVND (reference sequence). This CDR3 spans 16 amino acids. With V trimmed by 7 bases and J by 9 bases, 11 bases remained unmatched. The CDR3 is CASKHTGTSGSTEQFF. The CDR3 region has the DNA TGTGCCAGTAAACATACCGGGACTAGCGGGAGCACTGAGCAGTTCTTC.

Points on this clone: Its ends do not fully match the called genes, so a read error is possible. This chain links TRBV2 with TRBJ2-4; 12 bases agree with TRBD2. The germline V gene encodes CDR1 SNHLY and CDR2 FYNNEI. The CDR3 runs to 15 residues. CDR3: CASSETGLAGTPEPF. CDR3 DNA sequence: TGTGCCAGCAGTGAAACCGGACTAGCGGGAACACCGGAGCCGTTC.

The V gene is TRBV7-6, the J gene TRBJ2-7; TRBD1 matches at 8 bases. J lost 4 bases, V lost 2 bases, and 7 bases had no gene match. Per germline, CDR1 SGHVS and CDR2 FNYEAQ. The CDR3 spans 15 residues. This CDR3 reads CASSLQQGASYEQYF. DNA for the CDR3: TGTGCCAGCAGCTTACAGCAGGGGGCTTCGTACGAGCAGTACTTC.

The chain employs TRBV7-6 and TRBJ2-7, with 10 bases identical to TRBD2. Germline CDR1 SGHVS, CDR2 FNYEAQ. V lost 0 bases to trimming and J lost 4 bases; unmatched junction nucleotides: 12. The CDR3 spans 18 residues. CDR3 coding DNA: TGTGCCAGCAGCTTAGCCCACAGCGTACCGGGACTAGCGTACGAGCAGTACTTC. This gives the protein CASSLAHSVPGLAYEQYF.

This clone was found many times. This chain links TRBV9 with TRBJ1-3, with 7 bases identical to TRBD1. After removal of 0 bases from V and 4 bases from J, the junction contained 13 bases not matched to a gene. Germline values: CDR1 SGDLS, CDR2 YYNGEE. This CDR3 has 18 residues. CDR3 amino acids: CASSVEGEYRGVGNTIYF. The CDR3 DNA is TGTGCCAGCAGCGTAGAAGGAGAGTACAGGGGAGTAGGAAACACCATATATTTT.

This clone was seen a few times. The rearrangement links TRBV5-6 to TRBJ1-2; D is ambiguous. Germline V gene lookup returns CDR1 SGHDT and CDR2 YYEEEE. The CDR3 loop spans 18 amino acids. Trimming shortened V by 3 bases and J by 4 bases, and 25 bases separated the two germline ends. The CDR3 nucleotides read TGTGCCAGCAGCTCTAAGGTACCAACCGCGACGAGAGTCTATGGCTACACCTTC. This codes for CASSSKVPTATRVYGYTF.

CDR3 residues: CASSFSGISNQPQHF. CDR3 bases: TGTGCCAGCAGTTTCAGCGGCATTAGCAATCAGCCCCAGCATTTT. The V gene is TRBV28, the J gene TRBJ1-5; D uncertain. This CDR3 has 15 amino acids. Deletions cut 3 bases from V and 0 bases from J, with 9 bases between. Germline V gene sequence: CDR1 MDHEN, CDR2 SYDVKM.

CDR3 sequence (DNA): TGTGCCAGCAGTCTCCAAACAGGGGCTAACTATGGCTACACCTTC. Protein sequence: CASSLQTGANYGYTF. The chain joins TRBV28 to TRBJ1-2, with TRBD1 identical over 7 bases. Germline lookup yields CDR1 MDHEN and CDR2 SYDVKM. The CDR3 runs to 15 residues. V lost 5 bases and J lost 0; bases outside the gene matches: 6.

The V and J genes are TRBV7-9 and TRBJ1-1; D may be TRBD1 (5 bases). This CDR3 is built from 14 residues. V was cut by 3 bases and J by 4 bases, with 12 bases left in between. Germline CDR1 is SEHNR and CDR2 is FQNEAQ (reference sequence). The CDR3, as DNA: TGTGCCAGCAGCTTCCAGGGTAGGGGCACTGAAGCTTTCTTT. This encodes CASSFQGRGTEAFF.

The rearrangement joins TRBV10-3 to TRBJ2-7, with 13 positions matching TRBD2. CDR3 size: 18 residues. J was trimmed by 3 bases and V by 8 bases; bases with no gene match: 16. In germline, CDR1 is ENHRY, CDR2 SYGVKD. DNA of the CDR3: TGTGCCATCCGAGAGATATTACTAGCGGGAGGGCCTGGCTACGAGCAGTACTTC. This sequence encodes CAIREILLAGGPGYEQYF.

The chain is built from TRBV27 and TRBJ2-1, with D possibly TRBD2 on 6 matching bases. Per the germline V gene, CDR1 is MNHEY and CDR2 is SMNVEV (reference sequence). Trimming pared 2 bases from V and 7 bases from J, leaving 12 bases between. CDR3 length equals 14 residues. This CDR3 reads CASSLREWRNEQFF. The CDR3 coding sequence is TGTGCCAGCAGTTTACGGGAGTGGCGGAATGAGCAGTTCTTC.

The V and J genes are TRBV6-5 and TRBJ2-1; D gene unclear. This CDR3 comprises 14 residues. The germline V and J ends were trimmed by 7 bases and 0 bases, with 10 bases remaining between them. CDR1 is MNHEY and CDR2 is SVGAGI in the germline V gene. CDR3 region: CASTAASSYNEQFF. DNA of the CDR3: TGTGCCAGCACCGCGGCGAGCTCCTACAATGAGCAGTTCTTC.

The chain has TRBV7-2 and TRBJ2-1; no reliable D call. There are 13 residues in the CDR3. In germline, CDR1 is SGHTA, CDR2 FQGNSA. V shed 1 base and J shed 3 bases, with 4 bases lying between them. The CDR3 DNA reads as TGTGCCAGCAGCTTAGTTGTCTACAATGAGCAGTTCTTC. It encodes CASSLVVYNEQFF. Based on the CDR3 plus reference TRBV7-2 and TRBJ2-1, the full variable domain is GAGVSQSPSNKVTEKGKDVELRCDPISGHTALYWYRQSLGQGLEFLIYFQGNSAPDKSGLPSDRFSAERTGGSVSTLTIQRTQQEDSAVYLCASSLVVYNEQFFGPGTRLTVL.

The V call is TRBV4-3, the J call TRBJ2-1, with 12 bases lining up with TRBD2. J gave up 7 bases and V 3 bases, and 7 bases lay outside the gene matches. This CDR3 is 16 amino acids long. In germline, CDR1 is LGHNA, CDR2 YSLEER. The chain's CDR3 is CASSHPTSGRINEQFF. The CDR3 DNA follows: TGCGCCAGCAGCCATCCGACTAGCGGGAGAATAAATGAGCAGTTCTTC.

The genes are TRBV18 and TRBJ2-7; D ambiguous. From germline, CDR1 is KGHSH and CDR2 LQKENI. The V gene lost 6 bases and the J gene lost 2 bases, with 14 bases spanning the gap. The CDR3 runs 14 residues. The CDR3 protein is CASSPRDATYEQYF. The CDR3 coding sequence is TGTGCCAGCTCCCCTAGGGATGCTACCTACGAGCAGTACTTC.

V and J are TRBV6-5 and TRBJ1-1; 9 nucleotides agree with TRBD1. The germline CDR1 and CDR2 sequences are MNHEY and SVGAGI. J was trimmed by 1 base and V by 2 bases; bases with no gene match: 5. This CDR3 has 16 residues. The CDR3 DNA follows: TGTGCCAGCAGTTACCAGACAGGGGGTGCGAACACTGAAGCTTTCTTT. Amino acids: CASSYQTGGANTEAFF.

This clone was counted once. The genes are TRBV6-1 and TRBJ1-5, with D unclear. The CDR3 covers 13 residues. Germline V lookup: CDR1 MNHNS, CDR2 SASEGT. The germline V and J ends were trimmed by 2 bases and 7 bases, with 9 bases remaining between them. CDR3 sequence (DNA): TGTGCCAGCAGTGAAATCGAGGAACAGCCCCAGCATTTT. Translated: CASSEIEEQPQHF.

This clone was seen only a few times. The chain uses TRBV7-9 and TRBJ2-7, with TRBD1 identical over 8 bases. The CDR3 loop spans 17 amino acids. J was trimmed by 2 bases and V by 5 bases; bases with no gene match: 14. Germline V gene data show CDR1 as SEHNR and CDR2 as FQNEAQ (reference sequence). CDR3 bases: TGTGCCAGCAGCCCGGGGTTCCGGGACAGGAACGCCTACGAGCAGTACTTC. This sequence encodes CASSPGFRDRNAYEQYF.

The chain links TRBV6-1 to TRBJ2-7; TRBD2 aligns across 7 bases. Germline V gene sequence: CDR1 MNHNS, CDR2 SASEGT. J was trimmed by 5 bases and V by 5 bases; bases with no gene match: 12. The CDR3 covers 15 residues. As DNA, the CDR3 is TGTGCCAGCAGTAACACGTTTGCGGGAGCCAACGAGCAGTACTTC. Translated: CASSNTFAGANEQYF.

The chain joins TRBV28 to TRBJ2-7; D not certain. The germline CDR1 and CDR2 sequences are MDHEN and SYDVKM. The CDR3 sequence is 11 residues long. V was pared by 5 bases and J by 13 bases, with 15 bases between. The CDR3 reads CASSPNRALYF. CDR3 sequence (DNA): TGTGCCAGCAGTCCCAACCGGGCTCTCTACTTC.

The V and J genes are TRBV15 and TRBJ2-1, with 9 bases that match TRBD2. V shed 1 base and J 6 bases; nucleotides not matched to a gene: 7. The CDR3 has 16 amino acids. CDR1 and CDR2 from the germline V gene are LNHNV and YYDKDF (reference sequence). Written as DNA, the CDR3 is TGTGCCACCAGCAGAGGGATAGCGGGAGCCACCAATGAGCAGTTCTTC. It translates to CATSRGIAGATNEQFF.

The chain recombines TRBV4-3 with TRBJ1-1; TRBD1 aligns across 7 bases. After removal of 1 base from V and 1 base from J, the junction contained 3 bases not matched to a gene. Germline V gives CDR1 LGHNA, CDR2 YSLEER. The CDR3 consists of 15 residues. CDR3 sequence: CASSQGDRENTEAFF. The CDR3 bases are TGCGCCAGCAGCCAAGGAGACAGGGAGAACACTGAAGCTTTCTTT.

The gene calls are TRBV18 and TRBJ2-7; no firm D call. V lost 6 bases and J lost 5, with 20 bases in between. Germline loops: CDR1 KGHSH, CDR2 LQKENI. The CDR3 sequence is 15 residues long. CDR3 residues: CASSSSFDSIHEQYF. CDR3 bases: TGTGCCAGCTCCTCCAGTTTTGATTCGATCCACGAGCAGTACTTC.

The CDR3 sequence: CASSLISGASNEQFF. CDR3 coding DNA: TGTGCCAGCAGTTTGATTAGCGGCGCATCTAATGAGCAGTTCTTC. The chain uses TRBV6-6 and TRBJ2-1; TRBD2 might be the D (6 bases). Germline loops: CDR1 MNHNY, CDR2 SVGAGI (reference sequence). The CDR3 loop spans 15 amino acids. The V end was cut by 4 bases, the J end by 7 bases, with 17 bases between.

There are a few counts of this clone. The chain links TRBV19 to TRBJ2-1; 12 bases fit TRBD2. Germline V gene lookup returns CDR1 LNHDA and CDR2 SQIVND (reference sequence). The CDR3 loop spans 21 amino acids. The J segment lost 8 bases and the V segment lost 4 bases, leaving 24 bases of the junction unmatched. The CDR3 sequence is CASSRTSGMDFGGLFRDEQFF. The CDR3 DNA sequence: TGTGCCAGTAGTAGGACTAGCGGGATGGATTTTGGTGGATTATTTAGGGATGAGCAGTTCTTC.

As regards this clone: Sequence at one end of the junction differs from germline and may be a read error. The chain couples TRBV5-1 to TRBJ1-5; D gene uncertain. There are 13 residues in the CDR3. In germline, CDR1 is SGHRS, CDR2 YFSETQ. The CDR3: CARSLEPEQPQHF. For the CDR3, the DNA is TGCGCCCGCAGCTTGGAACCAGAGCAGCCCCAGCATTTT.

The J gene is TRBJ1-2, the V gene TRBV7-8; D ambiguous. Trimming took off 1 base at V and 2 bases at J, with 8 bases between the two ends. The CDR3 runs to 14 residues. Looked up from germline, CDR1 is SGHVS and CDR2 is FQNEAQ. As DNA, the CDR3 is TGTGCCAGCAGCTTAGGCGAGTTAAACTATGGCTACACCTTC. Residues: CASSLGELNYGYTF.

The chain joins TRBV7-3 to TRBJ1-2; D is possibly TRBD1 (5 bases). The germline V gene has CDR1 SGHTA and CDR2 FQGTGA. The V gene lost 6 bases and the J gene lost 8 bases, with 16 bases spanning the gap. The CDR3 is 13 residues long. CDR3 nucleotide sequence: TGTGCCAGCAGTAATACAGGACGGAGAGGCTACACCTTC. Its protein product is CASSNTGRRGYTF. Supplemented by reference TRBV7-3 and TRBJ1-2, the full variable domain reads GAGVSQTPSNKVTEKGKYVELRCDPISGHTALYWYRQSLGQGPEFLIYFQGTGAADDSGLPNDRFFAVRPEGSVSTLKIQRTERGDSAVYLCASSNTGRRGYTFGSGTRLTVV.